This T cell receptor beta chain was sequenced for a study of blood T cells in healthy people across ages. Whole-study results and caveats: Older age coincided with a roughly linear decline in TCR beta diversity per million T cells.

The germline V gene encodes CDR1 DFQATT and CDR2 SNEGSKA (reference sequence). This CDR3 has 15 amino acids. This clonotype was picked up a small number of times. Its target is not known. The donors, all healthy, were Caucasians living in Russia, aged roughly 6 to 100. Then a second PCR, running roughly 7 to 11 cycles, was carried out with a sample-barcoded 5' primer and a J-beta primer mix. The template-switch adaptor was a 5' adaptor with 12 random nucleotides. It tagged each cDNA molecule. CDR3-containing paired-end reads numbering at least 2.5 million came from each sample. Via MiXCR, TCRdb re-called the 5' RACE reads, giving one row per CDR3 protein. The repertoire consists of about 1.1 million distinct CDR3 sequences, with roughly two fifths occurring once and the leading ten covering about an eighth.

The chain has TRBV20-1 and TRBJ1-2; TRBD1 might be the D (6 bases). The sequencing input was blood. The TCR was taken from a man in his late teens or twenties in good health. CDR3 DNA sequence: TGCATCCCCTTGGGGGGCCCAACAAGCGGCTATGGCTACACCTTC. It yields the protein CIPLGGPTSGYGYTF.